This entry lists 8 T cell receptor beta chains sequenced from one sample in a study of T cell responses to AZD1222 COVID-19 vaccine. Sequencing was performed with immunoSEQ multiplex PCR; in TCRdb, only in-frame clones are kept and a portion is missing. The sample consists of around 70,000 clones, around nine tenths of them appearing once. The sequencing here drew on peripheral blood, taken on day 0 of AZD1222 vaccination. These TCRs come from an adult in good health.

The V gene is TRBV7-9, the J gene TRBJ2-1; D not certain. Deletions cut 0 bases from V and 5 bases from J, with 11 bases between. The CDR3 is 15 residues long. Germline V gives CDR1 SEHNR, CDR2 FQNEAQ (reference sequence). Written as DNA, the CDR3 is TGTGCCAGCAGCTTAGCCTGGGAACCCAACAATGAGCAGTTCTTC. Translating it yields CASSLAWEPNNEQFF.

Of note for this clone: One junction end disagrees with the germline gene, perhaps due to a read error. The DNA of the CDR3 is TGTGCCAGCAGCCTAGCCGAGCCCTACGAGCAGTACTTC. This codes for CASSLAEPYEQYF. V gene TRBV7-2 combines with J gene TRBJ2-7; possibly TRBD2 for D (5 bases). Germline-derived CDR1 and CDR2 are SGHTA and FQGNSA. There are 13 residues in the CDR3.

The chain employs TRBV6-6 and TRBJ1-6, with D hard to call. The CDR3 sequence is 17 residues long. Trimming left V 5 bases short and J 0 bases short, with 14 bases between. From germline, CDR1 is MNHNY and CDR2 SVGAGI (reference sequence). CDR3 protein: CASSPNTPSSYNSPLHF. In DNA form, the CDR3 reads TGTGCCAGCAGTCCAAATACACCGAGCTCCTATAATTCACCCCTCCACTTT.

This chain links TRBV11-2 with TRBJ2-1; 9 nucleotides align to TRBD2. The CDR3 has 16 amino acids. CDR1 and CDR2 (germline): SGHAT, FQNNGV. V lost 5 bases, J lost 7 bases, and 12 bases stayed unmatched. CDR3 sequence (DNA): TGTGCCAGCAGCCTTCTGACTAGCGGACGGAGGAATGAGCAGTTCTTC. This translates into CASSLLTSGRRNEQFF.

This clone occurred a few times. The V call is TRBV9, the J call TRBJ2-7; D uncertain. The CDR3 has 13 amino acids. The V and J ends lost 0 bases and 6 bases respectively, with 10 bases between them. Germline V gene data show CDR1 as SGDLS and CDR2 as YYNGEE. The CDR3: CASSVGPEREQYF. DNA for the CDR3: TGTGCCAGCAGCGTAGGTCCAGAGCGCGAGCAGTACTTC.

This clone was detected once. This rearrangement joins TRBV7-2 to TRBJ1-1; no definite D call. V lost 0 bases to trimming and J lost 5 bases, with 7 bases between them. From germline, CDR1 is SGHTA and CDR2 FQGNSA. The CDR3 consists of 13 residues. The CDR3 bases are TGTGCCAGCAGCTTAGCGACGGGGACTGAAGCTTTCTTT. Protein sequence: CASSLATGTEAFF.

The chain is built from TRBV5-1 and TRBJ2-1; 15 bases are a match to TRBD2. The CDR3 consists of 18 residues. V gave up 4 bases and J gave up 8 bases; unmatched junction bases: 13. Germline lookup yields CDR1 SGHRS and CDR2 YFSETQ. In DNA form, the CDR3 reads TGCGCCAGCAGCCCGGGACTAGCGGGAGGTGGGGTTATGGATGAGCAGTTCTTC. Protein: CASSPGLAGGGVMDEQFF.

This chain joins TRBV23-1 and TRBJ1-5; D unresolved. TRBV23-1 is filed as an ORF, its function uncertain. The germline V and J ends were trimmed by 7 bases and 1 base, with 5 bases remaining between them. This CDR3 has 12 amino acids. The CDR3 reads CASTLSNQPQHF. The CDR3 DNA reads as TGCGCCAGCACCCTCAGCAATCAGCCCCAGCATTTT.